This T cell receptor beta chain was recorded in a study of cytomegalovirus exposure and HLA in healthy donors. General study findings and limits: An analysis that was carried out later associated 16,000 or so TCR beta sequences with HLA alleles at 0.05 false discovery rate.

A multiplex PCR was run with 60 Vbeta primers and 13 Jbeta primers. Assay used: immunoSEQ multiplex PCR; TCRdb lists only in-frame clones, some missing. Of about 67,000 clones listed, approximately 71% are singletons. Trimming pared 6 bases from V and 2 bases from J, leaving 17 bases between. The CDR3 contains 17 residues. Germline CDR1 is SGHTA and CDR2 is FQGTGA. Concerning this clone itself: Its antigen remains unidentified.

What was sequenced was PBMCs. V and J are TRBV7-3 and TRBJ2-6, with D possibly being TRBD2 (7 bases). The TCR originated in a woman under 40 in good health and CMV-seronegative. CDR3 residues: CASSPGRGATGANVLTF. The CDR3 DNA reads TGTGCCAGCAGTCCCGGCCGGGGGGCGACTGGGGCCAACGTCCTGACTTTC.